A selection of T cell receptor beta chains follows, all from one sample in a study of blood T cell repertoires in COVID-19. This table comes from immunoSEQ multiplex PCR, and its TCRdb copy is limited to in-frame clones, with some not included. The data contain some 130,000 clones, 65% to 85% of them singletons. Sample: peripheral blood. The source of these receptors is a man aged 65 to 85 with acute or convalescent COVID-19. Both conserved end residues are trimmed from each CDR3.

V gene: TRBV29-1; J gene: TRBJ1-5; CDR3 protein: SAGTGGQPQH
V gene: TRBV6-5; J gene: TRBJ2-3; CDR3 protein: ATRASGGTDTQY
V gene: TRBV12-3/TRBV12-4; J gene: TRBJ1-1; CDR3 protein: ASSRTAAGAF
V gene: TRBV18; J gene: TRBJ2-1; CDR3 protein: ASSPGSLSGGGYNEQF
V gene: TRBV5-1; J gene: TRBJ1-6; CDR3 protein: ASSSGTSNSPLH
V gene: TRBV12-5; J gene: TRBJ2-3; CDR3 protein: ASGPGQGSADTQY
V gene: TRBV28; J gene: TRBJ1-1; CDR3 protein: ASSFRQGASHTEAF
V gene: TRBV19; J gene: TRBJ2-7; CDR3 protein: ASSMGTGGYEQY
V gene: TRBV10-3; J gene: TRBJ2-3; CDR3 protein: AIRGTPGLAGGRDSDTQY
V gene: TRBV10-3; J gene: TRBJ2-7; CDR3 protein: AISERGQLTYEQY
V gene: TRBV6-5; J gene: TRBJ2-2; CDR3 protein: ASSYVQQGTGELF
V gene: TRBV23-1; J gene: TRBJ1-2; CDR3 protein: ASSLGGPWDGYGYT
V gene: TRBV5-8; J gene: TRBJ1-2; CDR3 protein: ASSLETTSTNYGYT
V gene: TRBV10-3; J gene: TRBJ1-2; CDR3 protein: AITMDSNYGYT
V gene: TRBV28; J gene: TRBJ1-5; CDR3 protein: ASTLGQGDQPQH
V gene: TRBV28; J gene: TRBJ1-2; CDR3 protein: ASSPGQSILYGYT
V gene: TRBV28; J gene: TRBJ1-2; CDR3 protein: ASISTGNGYT
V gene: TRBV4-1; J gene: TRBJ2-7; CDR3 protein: ASSQVGTGWAEQY
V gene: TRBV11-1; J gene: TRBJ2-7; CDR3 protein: ASSQMDRGRYYEQY
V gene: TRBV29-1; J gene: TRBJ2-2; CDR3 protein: SAARVGELF
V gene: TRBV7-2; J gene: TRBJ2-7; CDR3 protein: ASRIRDRWDYEQY
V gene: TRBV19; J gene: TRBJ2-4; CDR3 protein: ASRTGGAGRGIQY
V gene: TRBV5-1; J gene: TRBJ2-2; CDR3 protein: ASSPVGGANTGELF
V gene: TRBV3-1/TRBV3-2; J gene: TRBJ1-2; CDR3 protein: ASSRQGGYGYT
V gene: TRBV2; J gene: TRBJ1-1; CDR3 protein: ASLNWGTLNTEAF
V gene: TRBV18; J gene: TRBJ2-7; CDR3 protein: ASSLQGVTSHEQY
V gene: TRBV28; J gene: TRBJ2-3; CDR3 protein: ASSSSPGAGQDTQY
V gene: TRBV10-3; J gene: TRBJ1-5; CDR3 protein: ATSQGQGVDQPQH
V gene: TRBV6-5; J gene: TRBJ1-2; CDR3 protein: ASRTGVNYGYT
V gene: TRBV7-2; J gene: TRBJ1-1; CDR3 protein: ASSLRQSWTEAF
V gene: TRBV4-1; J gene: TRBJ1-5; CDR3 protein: ASSQMTGGLNQPQH
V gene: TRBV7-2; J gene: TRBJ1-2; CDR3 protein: ASSLTGNRGGGYT
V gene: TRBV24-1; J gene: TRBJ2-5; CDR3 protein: ATSDSYSEETQY
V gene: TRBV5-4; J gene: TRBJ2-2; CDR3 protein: ASSRGSDTGELF
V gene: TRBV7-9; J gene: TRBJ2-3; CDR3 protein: ASSAGRDTQY
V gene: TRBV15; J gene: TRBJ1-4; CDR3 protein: ATSGGPTGFNEKLF
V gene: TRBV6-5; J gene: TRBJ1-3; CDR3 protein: ASSYSRGSGNTIY
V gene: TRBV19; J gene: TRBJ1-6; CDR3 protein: ASSPLRTSSYNSPLH
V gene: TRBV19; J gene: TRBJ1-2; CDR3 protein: ASSPGQGDYGYT
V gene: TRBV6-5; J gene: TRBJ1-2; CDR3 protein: ATRGWNYGYT
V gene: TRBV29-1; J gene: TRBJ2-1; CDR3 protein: SVEWGGGASNEQF
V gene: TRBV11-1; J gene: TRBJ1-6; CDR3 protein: ASSLTGKRSPLH
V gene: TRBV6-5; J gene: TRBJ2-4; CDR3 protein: ASRELAKNIQY
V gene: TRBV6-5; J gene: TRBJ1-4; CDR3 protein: ASRTGAGEKLF
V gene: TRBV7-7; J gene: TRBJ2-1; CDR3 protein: ASSPRGLAGGNEQF
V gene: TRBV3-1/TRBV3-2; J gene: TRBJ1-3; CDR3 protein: ASSPDSTGNTIY
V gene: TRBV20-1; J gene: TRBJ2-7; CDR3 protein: SARESYEQY
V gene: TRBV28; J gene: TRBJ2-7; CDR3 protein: ASSARQARRSYEQY
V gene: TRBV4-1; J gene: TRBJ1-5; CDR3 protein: ASSLRFGGQGGQPQH
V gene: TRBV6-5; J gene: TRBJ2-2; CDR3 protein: ASSFLTPQNTGELF